Listed here are 23 T cell receptor beta chains from one sample, sequenced in a study of post-analysis software for immune sequencing data. Findings and limits, study-wide: A few TRBV segments (TRBV5-6, TRBV5-1 and TRBV20-1 among them) occurred more frequently in patients than in controls.

TCR beta cDNA libraries had unique molecular identifiers. TCRdb reanalysed the PCR reads using MiXCR and keeps one entry per CDR3 protein. The table lists around 500,000 distinct CDR3 sequences, around a third of them singletons. No cognate antigen is known for these TCRs. The specimen was blood. The receptor source for this set is a girl aged 2-17 years with multiple sclerosis.

This clonotype was seen a few times. This chain uses TRBV5-1 with TRBJ1-6; D not resolved. Germline CDR1 reads SGHRS; CDR2 reads YFSETQ. The CDR3 length is 16 residues. The V gene lost 0 bases and the J gene lost 7 bases, with 14 bases spanning the gap. CDR3 coding DNA: TGCGCCAGCAGCTTGGATCTGGGGTTATCAAATTCACCCCTCCACTTT. Translated, it gives CASSLDLGLSNSPLHF.

This rearrangement joins TRBV27 to TRBJ2-7; tentatively, D is TRBD1 (6 bases). CDR1 and CDR2 (germline): MNHEY, SMNVEV (reference sequence). The V gene lost 0 bases and the J gene lost 6 bases, with 15 bases spanning the gap. This CDR3 region has 15 residues. The CDR3 sequence is CASSLSGQGPSEQYF. The CDR3 bases are TGTGCCAGCAGTTTATCCGGTCAGGGGCCCTCCGAGCAGTACTTC.

This clonotype was seen a few times. The chain links TRBV6-1 to TRBJ2-3; TRBD1 matches at 7 bases. Germline CDR1 MNHNS, CDR2 SASEGT. V was pared by 5 bases and J by 1 base, with 21 bases of the junction left unmatched. This CDR3 has 20 residues. DNA for the CDR3: TGTGCCAGCAGTCCCCGGGACAGAACCTCCCCTCGACGTGGCACAGATACGCAGTATTTT. Its translation: CASSPRDRTSPRRGTDTQYF.

The CDR3 sequence is CSVSEGGTNQPQHF. CDR3 DNA sequence: TGCAGCGTTTCGGAGGGCGGAACTAATCAGCCCCAGCATTTT. V usage is TRBV29-1 and J usage is TRBJ1-5; no clear D. The CDR3 runs 14 residues. V dropped 5 bases and J dropped 4 bases, with 15 bases sitting between them. Germline CDR1 is SQVTM and CDR2 is ANQGSEA.

In the case of this clonotype: One end of the junction fails to match germline, which may point to a read error. The chain is built from TRBV24-1 and TRBJ2-6; D perhaps matches TRBD1 (6 bases). The CDR3 consists of 18 residues. Germline CDR1 KGHDR, CDR2 SFDVKD. The CDR3 DNA sequence: TGTGCCGCCAGTGATGGGGCAGGGGCCGACTCTGGGGCCAACGTCCTGACTTTC. Translating gives CAASDGAGADSGANVLTF.

This rearrangement joins TRBV6-1 to TRBJ2-2; D call uncertain. V was shortened by 5 bases and J by 0 bases, with 16 bases between the two germline ends. The CDR3 totals 17 residues. In germline, CDR1 is MNHNS, CDR2 SASEGT. This CDR3 is CASSHHLSTANTGELFF. The CDR3 coding sequence is TGTGCCAGCAGTCATCACTTAAGTACCGCGAACACCGGGGAGCTGTTTTTT.

This chain joins TRBV12-3 or TRBV12-4 and TRBJ2-3; 7 bases map to TRBD1. V lost 4 bases, J lost 0 bases, and 7 bases stayed unmatched. This CDR3 spans 16 amino acids. CDR3 in amino acids: CASSSTRGQSTDTQYF. In DNA form, the CDR3 reads TGTGCCAGCAGTTCGACTCGGGGACAGAGCACAGATACGCAGTATTTT.

The gene calls are TRBV10-3 and TRBJ2-5, with D tentatively TRBD1 (5 bases). The CDR3 spans 15 residues. V lost 2 bases to trimming and J lost 5 bases, with 15 bases between them. Germline V lookup: CDR1 ENHRY, CDR2 SYGVKD. The DNA of the CDR3 is TGTGCCATCAGTGAGGCTACAAGGGGCACGGAGACCCAGTACTTC. Protein sequence: CAISEATRGTETQYF.

The V call is TRBV10-1, the J call TRBJ1-1; the D gene is possibly TRBD1 (5 bases). V was cut by 4 bases and J by 4 bases, with 16 bases left in between. Germline V gene data show CDR1 as WNHNN and CDR2 as SYGVQD (reference sequence). The CDR3 contains 15 residues. In nucleotides, the CDR3 is TGCGCCAGCAGTGGAACATTTGGGGGGATCACTGAAGCTTTCTTT. It encodes CASSGTFGGITEAFF.

The rearrangement uses TRBV29-1 and TRBJ2-2, with 10 nucleotides matching TRBD1. CDR3 length: 16 residues. Unmatched junction bases numbered 4, after V lost 3 bases and J lost 0 bases. The germline gives CDR1 SQVTM, CDR2 ANQGSEA. CDR3 sequence reads: CSVESTGGANTGELFF. DNA for the CDR3: TGCAGCGTTGAGTCGACAGGGGGCGCGAACACCGGGGAGCTGTTTTTT.

This clonotype occurred a few times. The chain links TRBV10-3 to TRBJ1-4, with D possibly TRBD1 on 5 matching bases. Trimming shortened V by 3 bases and J by 8 bases, and 13 bases separated the two germline ends. This CDR3 has 14 residues. CDR1 is ENHRY, CDR2 SYGVKD, per germline. CDR3 sequence reads: CAISDRTTSEKLFF. The CDR3 bases are TGTGCCATCAGTGATAGGACAACCTCAGAAAAACTGTTTTTT.

This clonotype turned up a few times. The CDR3 sequence is CAIRGGSYEQYF. The CDR3 coding sequence is TGTGCCATCAGGGGCGGCTCCTACGAGCAGTACTTC. The chain employs TRBV10-3 and TRBJ2-7; D not resolved. There are 12 residues in the CDR3. Germline CDR1 reads ENHRY; CDR2 reads SYGVKD. V was trimmed by 6 bases and J by 0 bases, leaving 6 bases between them.

This clonotype appeared a few times. The rearrangement uses TRBV4-1 and TRBJ2-5, with a possible D match to TRBD1 (6 bases). Near its end, the DNA agrees better with TRBJ2-7, so the J call may be wrong. The germline V gene encodes CDR1 MGHRA and CDR2 YSYEKL. This CDR3 is 18 amino acids long. CDR3 sequence reads: CASSHDPPNRVQFHEQYF. CDR3 coding DNA: TGCGCCAGCAGCCATGACCCCCCGAACAGGGTGCAATTCCACGAGCAGTACTTC.

The gene calls are TRBV5-1 and TRBJ2-7, with 8 bases matching TRBD1. Germline values: CDR1 SGHRS, CDR2 YFSETQ. Germline trimming cut 4 bases from V and 7 bases from J; bases unmatched to any gene: 10. The CDR3 has 14 residues. The CDR3 spells CASSLAQGANEQYF. In nucleotides, the CDR3 is TGCGCCAGCAGCCTAGCGCAGGGGGCTAATGAGCAGTACTTC.

V and J are TRBV20-1 and TRBJ2-5, with TRBD2 as a possible D gene (5 bases). CDR3 length: 14 amino acids. V lost 0 bases and J lost 5, with 13 bases in between. Germline CDR1 reads DFQATT; CDR2 reads SNEGSKA (reference sequence). CDR3 sequence reads: CSARDRASRETQYF. The CDR3 nucleotides are TGCAGTGCTAGAGATCGGGCTAGCCGGGAGACCCAGTACTTC.

This clonotype was counted a few times. The chain couples TRBV5-1 to TRBJ2-3; D is unresolved. V was pared by 7 bases and J by 2 bases, with 20 bases between. In germline, CDR1 is SGHRS, CDR2 YFSETQ. CDR3 length equals 16 residues. The CDR3 nucleotides are TGCGCCAGCCAATACCGGCAGAGGCCTTCCACAGATACGCAGTATTTT. This codes for CASQYRQRPSTDTQYF.

The rearrangement uses TRBV7-9 and TRBJ2-6, with D tentatively TRBD1 (5 bases). CDR1 SEHNR and CDR2 FQNEAQ come from the germline V gene (reference sequence). V lost 1 base and J 0 bases, leaving 10 bases between the germline ends. The CDR3 is 17 amino acids. CDR3: CASSLVGRDSGANVLTF. The CDR3 bases are TGTGCCAGCAGCTTAGTTGGCAGGGACTCTGGGGCCAACGTCCTGACTTTC. The full variable domain, its missing parts supplied by reference TRBV7-9 and TRBJ2-6, is DTGVSQNPRHKITKRGQNVTFRCDPISEHNRLYWYRQTLGQGPEFLTYFQNEAQLEKSRLLSDRFSAERPKGSFSTLEIQRTEQGDSAMYLCASSLVGRDSGANVLTFGAGSRLTVL.

This clonotype was seen a few times. V gene TRBV7-9 combines with J gene TRBJ2-1; D call uncertain. The CDR3 sequence is 15 residues long. The germline V and J ends were trimmed by 2 bases and 5 bases, with 13 bases remaining between them. Germline loops: CDR1 SEHNR, CDR2 FQNEAQ (reference sequence). The CDR3: CASSLLNTFDNEQFF. In DNA form, the CDR3 reads TGTGCCAGCAGCTTACTTAACACCTTTGACAATGAGCAGTTCTTC.

This clonotype was picked up a small number of times. V is TRBV7-9 and J is TRBJ2-1; 7 nucleotides align to TRBD2. Germline loops: CDR1 SEHNR, CDR2 FQNEAQ (reference sequence). V trimming: 1 base; J trimming: 7 bases; junction bases outside the gene matches: 1. The CDR3 runs to 13 residues. CDR3 nucleotides: TGTGCCAGCAGCTTAGTGGGACTAAATGAGCAGTTCTTC. It specifies CASSLVGLNEQFF.

The sample holds a few counts of this clonotype. This chain connects TRBV20-1 to TRBJ1-5, with 7 bases that match TRBD1. Germline trimming cut 0 bases from V and 7 bases from J; bases unmatched to any gene: 18. Germline assignment: CDR1 DFQATT and CDR2 SNEGSKA (reference sequence). The CDR3 extends over 18 amino acids. CDR3 protein: CSARDLDPRQGPRQPQHF. Here the CDR3 DNA reads TGCAGTGCTAGAGATCTTGATCCGAGACAGGGCCCCCGGCAGCCCCAGCATTTT.

There are a few counts of this clonotype. The rearrangement joins TRBV20-1 to TRBJ1-6; 10 bases map to TRBD1. J lost 5 bases, V lost 2 bases, and 3 bases had no gene match. CDR1 and CDR2 from the germline V gene are DFQATT and SNEGSKA (reference sequence). This CDR3 region has 15 residues. DNA of the CDR3: TGCAGTGCTAGACCCGGGACAGGGGATAATTCACCCCTCCACTTT. As protein: CSARPGTGDNSPLHF.

The count of this clonotype is one. The chain carries TRBV29-1 and TRBJ1-1; D gene ambiguous. Germline CDR1 SQVTM, CDR2 ANQGSEA. The CDR3 spans 12 residues. Trimming took off 3 bases at V and 4 bases at J, with 9 bases between the two ends. CDR3 amino acids: CSVDPGSTEAFF. The CDR3 DNA is TGCAGCGTTGACCCTGGGAGCACTGAAGCTTTCTTT.

The J gene is TRBJ2-5, the V gene TRBV6-6; 7 bases line up with TRBD2. V was pared by 8 bases and J by 5 bases, with 8 bases of the junction left unmatched. The CDR3 runs 13 residues. The V gene's germline CDR1 is MNHNY and CDR2 SVGAGI (reference sequence). For the CDR3, the DNA is TGTGCCAGCGAGCGGGGTTTGAGGGAGACCCAGTACTTC. Encoded protein: CASERGLRETQYF.